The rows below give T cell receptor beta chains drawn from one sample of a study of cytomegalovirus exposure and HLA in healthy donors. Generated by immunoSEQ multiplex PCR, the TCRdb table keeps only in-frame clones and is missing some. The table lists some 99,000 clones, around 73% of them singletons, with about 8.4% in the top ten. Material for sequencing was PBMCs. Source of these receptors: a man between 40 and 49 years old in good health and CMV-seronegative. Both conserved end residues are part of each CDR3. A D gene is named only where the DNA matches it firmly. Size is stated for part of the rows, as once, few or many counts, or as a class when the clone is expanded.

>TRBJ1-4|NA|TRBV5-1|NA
TGCGCCAGCAGCTTAGGGGGGGTTGGTGAAAAACTGTTTTTT
CASSLGGVGEKLFF
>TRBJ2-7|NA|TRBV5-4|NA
TGTGCCAGCAGCTTGGACACCCTGGAGCAGTACTTC
CASSLDTLEQYF
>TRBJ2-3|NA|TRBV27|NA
TGTGCCAGCAGGTCTGGCACAGATACGCAGTATTTT
CASRSGTDTQYF
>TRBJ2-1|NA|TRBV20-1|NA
TGCAGTGCTTCGCCATGGGCTGAGCAGTTCTTC
CSASPWAEQFF
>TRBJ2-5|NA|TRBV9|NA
TGTGCCAGCAGCGGGGGCACGGGGGTAGGAGAGACCCAGTACTTC
CASSGGTGVGETQYF
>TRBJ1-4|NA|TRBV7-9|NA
TGTGCCAGCAGCCCCGATCTGGGGGCCACGGGCGAAAAACTGTTTTTT
CASSPDLGATGEKLFF
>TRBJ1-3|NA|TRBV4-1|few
TGCGCCAGCAGACACCCAGTCGGGGACTCTGGAAACACCATATATTTT
CASRHPVGDSGNTIYF
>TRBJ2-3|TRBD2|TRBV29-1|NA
TGCAGCGTTGAGGGATCGTGGGGACGGGTCGGACTAGCGGGGGCCTCCACAGATACGCAGTATTTT
CSVEGSWGRVGLAGASTDTQYF
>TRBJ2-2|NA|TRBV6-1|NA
TGTGCCAGCAGTGAAAGCCTTCACACCGGGGAGCTGTTTTTT
CASSESLHTGELFF
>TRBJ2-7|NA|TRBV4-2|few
TGTGCCAGCAGTCGTATTGGGCGTTACGAGCAGTACTTC
CASSRIGRYEQYF
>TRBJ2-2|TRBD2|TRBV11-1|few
TGTGCCAGCAGGCGGACTAGCGGGGGGCCCGGGGAGCTGTTTTTT
CASRRTSGGPGELFF
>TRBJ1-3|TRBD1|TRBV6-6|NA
TGTGCCAGCAGCTCGGCAGGGGGAGGAAACACCATATATTTT
CASSSAGGGNTIYF
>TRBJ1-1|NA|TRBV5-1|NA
TGCGCCAGCAGCTTGGAGAGCGGGAGAAACACTGAAGCTTTCTTT
CASSLESGRNTEAFF
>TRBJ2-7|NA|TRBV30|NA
TGTGCCTGGAGTGCCTCGGGTTACGAGCAGTACTTC
CAWSASGYEQYF
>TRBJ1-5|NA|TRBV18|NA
TGTGCCAGCAGCTATAATCAGCCCCAGCATTTT
CASSYNQPQHF
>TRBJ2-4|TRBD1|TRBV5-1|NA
TGCGCCAGCAGCTTGGGGGAGAGGGGGCGAGACATTCAGTACTTC
CASSLGERGRDIQYF
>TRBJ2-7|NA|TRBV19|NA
TGTGCCAGTAGTATAAGGTCAGGGTCGTACGAGCAGTACTTC
CASSIRSGSYEQYF
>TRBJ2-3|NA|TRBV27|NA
TGTGCCAGCAGTGGGGGGTTCACAAATACGCAGTATTTT
CASSGGFTNTQYF
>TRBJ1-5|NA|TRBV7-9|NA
TGTTCCAGCAGCTTCGAGAGTCAGCCCCAGCATTTT
CSSSFESQPQHF
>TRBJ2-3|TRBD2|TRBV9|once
TGTGCCAGCAGCGCCGGGACTAGCAGGGCAGATACGCAGTATTTT
CASSAGTSRADTQYF
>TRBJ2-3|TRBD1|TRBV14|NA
TGTGCCAGCAGCCCGGGACGGGGGACAGGGATCCCAGATACGCAGTATTTT
CASSPGRGTGIPDTQYF
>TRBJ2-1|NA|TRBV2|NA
TGTGCCAGCAGTGAAGCTGGGGCATCCTACAATGAGCAGTTCTTC
CASSEAGASYNEQFF
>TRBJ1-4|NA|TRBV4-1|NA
TGCGCCAGCAGCCAAGATGAGGGTCTGGTTGAAAAACTGTTTTTT
CASSQDEGLVEKLFF
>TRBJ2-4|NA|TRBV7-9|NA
TGTTCCAGCGGTGAGGTCGAATCCGCCAAAAACATTCAGTACTTC
CSSGEVESAKNIQYF
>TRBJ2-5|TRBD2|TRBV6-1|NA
TGTGCCAGCAGTGTTGGACTAGCGGGGACGACCCAGTACTTC
CASSVGLAGTTQYF
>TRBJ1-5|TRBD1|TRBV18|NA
TGTGCCAGCTCACCAACCAGAGACAGGGAGGCAAGTCAGCCCCAGCATTTT
CASSPTRDREASQPQHF
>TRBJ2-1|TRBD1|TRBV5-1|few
TGCGCCAGCAGCACACGACAGGGGGGCGTGCAGTTCTTC
CASSTRQGGVQFF
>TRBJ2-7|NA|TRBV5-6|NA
TGTGCCAGCAGCTTCGGCGGATCCTACGAGCAGTACTTC
CASSFGGSYEQYF
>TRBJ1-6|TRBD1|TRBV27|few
TGTGCCAGCACTCAGGGGGACACCCTCCACTTT
CASTQGDTLHF
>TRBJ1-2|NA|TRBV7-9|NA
TGTGCCAGCAGCGTATCTTTCGACAGCTATGGCTACACCTTC
CASSVSFDSYGYTF
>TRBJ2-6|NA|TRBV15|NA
TGTGCCACCAGCAGAGATAAGGGGGCTGGGGCCAACGTCCTGACTTTC
CATSRDKGAGANVLTF
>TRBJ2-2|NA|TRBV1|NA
TGCACCAGCAGCCAAGCCTTCCCGAACACCGGGGAGCTGTTTTTT
CTSSQAFPNTGELFF
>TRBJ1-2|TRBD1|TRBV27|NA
TGTGCCAGCAGGACCCTGACAGGGGCCTATGGCTACACCTTC
CASRTLTGAYGYTF
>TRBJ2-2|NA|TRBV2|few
TGTGCCAGCAGCCTCCCGTGGGGCGGAGATAACACCGGGGAGCTGTTTTTT
CASSLPWGGDNTGELFF
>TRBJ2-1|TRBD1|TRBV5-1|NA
TGCGCCAGCAGCTTTACAGGGGTCCATGAGCAGTTCTTC
CASSFTGVHEQFF
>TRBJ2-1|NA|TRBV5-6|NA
TGTGCCAGCAGCTTGCTCCCAGATTCGTACAATGAGCAGTTCTTC
CASSLLPDSYNEQFF
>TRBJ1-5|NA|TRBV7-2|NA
TGTGCCAGCAGCAGGGGTGATCAGCCCCAGCATTTT
CASSRGDQPQHF
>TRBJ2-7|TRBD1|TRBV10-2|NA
TGCGCCAGCAGTGAGCGTCCCCGGGACAGGGCCGAGCAGTACTTC
CASSERPRDRAEQYF
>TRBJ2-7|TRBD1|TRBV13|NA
TGTGCCAGCAGCTTAGGCCGACAGGGCCCCTACGAGCAGTACTTC
CASSLGRQGPYEQYF
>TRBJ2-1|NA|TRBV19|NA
TGTGCCAGTAGAACGGACAGCTACAATGAGCAGTTCTTC
CASRTDSYNEQFF
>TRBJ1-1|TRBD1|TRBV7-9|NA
TGTGCCAGCAGCTTTCCGGGACAGGGACTGGCTGAAGCTTTCTTT
CASSFPGQGLAEAFF